Listed here is a single T cell receptor (beta chain). The antigen is undetermined. The donors were part of the approximately 120-subject validation cohort, which stood apart from the 666-subject first cohort. The assay was immunoSEQ multiplex PCR, and TCRdb's table has in-frame clones only and misses some. The sample lists some 150,000 clones, approximately 90% seen once, with over 5% in the top ten. Trimming removed 2 bases from V and 2 bases from J, with 10 bases in between. Germline CDR1 MNHEY, CDR2 SMNVEV (reference sequence). The CDR3 loop spans 14 amino acids. This specimen belongs to a study of cytomegalovirus exposure and HLA in healthy donors. Across the whole study: In a later analysis, it was reported that the roughly 130 validation repertoires had been produced on the same platform as the 500 to 850 repertoires belonging to the first cohort. Whole-study findings and limits: Subsequent analysis showed first-cohort TCR clusters tending to co-occur in roughly 130 validation repertoires. Among TCR sequences, most were rare, though some public TCRs appeared in many donors.

The chain links TRBV27 to TRBJ2-7; tentative D call: TRBD1 (5 bases). The specimen sequenced was PBMCs. This clonotype was sampled from a woman aged 25 to 39 in good health and CMV-seropositive. CDR3 nucleotides: TGTGCCAGCAGTTTAAGTCAGGGAACCTACGAGCAGTACTTC. Its protein product is CASSLSQGTYEQYF.